This T cell receptor beta chain was sequenced in a study of response to subunit inactivated influenza vaccine. TCRdb re-called the RT-PCR reads with MiXCR, one entry per CDR3 protein. The sample has hundreds of thousands of distinct CDR3 sequences; 25% are singletons. This clonotype was seen a handful of times. Trimming at V came to 1 base and at J to 3 bases, leaving 2 bases not matched to a gene. CDR3 size: 15 residues. Looked up from germline, CDR1 is LGHNA and CDR2 is YNFKEQ. The source of this sequence is a man in his fifties or sixties who received an inactivated influenza vaccine. The source was CD4+ T cells sorted from PBMCs, collected less than 6 days after vaccination. The V call is TRBV4-2, the J call TRBJ2-1, with TRBD2 identical over 8 bases. In nucleotides, the CDR3 is TGTGCCAGCAGCCAAGCGGGGGGGATCTACAATGAGCAGTTCTTC. Translation gives CASSQAGGIYNEQFF.